This TCR beta chain was captured in a study of T cell responses to AZD1222 COVID-19 vaccine. Findings and caveats of the study: It should be noted that donors were predominantly white British and more often female, and clonal diversity was possibly underestimated. Repertoire samples came only from after the peak T cell response.

TCRdb's table, derived via immunoSEQ multiplex PCR, lists solely in-frame clones and lacks some. The sample consists of 90,000 to 120,000 clones, about 92% of them appearing once. With regard to this clone: As yet, its antigen is unknown.

This CDR3 has 18 residues. Trimming took 0 bases from V and 0 from J, leaving 15 bases between them. CDR1 is SGHNT and CDR2 is YYREEE in the germline V gene (reference sequence). The rearrangement uses TRBV5-4 and TRBJ1-4, with D perhaps matching TRBD1 (5 bases). The specimen comprised peripheral blood, sampled 28 days after the second AZD1222 dose. The TCR comes from an adult who received the AZD1222 COVID-19 vaccine. The CDR3 sequence: CASSLVRGAYPTNEKLFF. The DNA for the CDR3 is TGTGCCAGCAGCTTGGTAAGGGGCGCTTACCCAACTAATGAAAAACTGTTTTTT.